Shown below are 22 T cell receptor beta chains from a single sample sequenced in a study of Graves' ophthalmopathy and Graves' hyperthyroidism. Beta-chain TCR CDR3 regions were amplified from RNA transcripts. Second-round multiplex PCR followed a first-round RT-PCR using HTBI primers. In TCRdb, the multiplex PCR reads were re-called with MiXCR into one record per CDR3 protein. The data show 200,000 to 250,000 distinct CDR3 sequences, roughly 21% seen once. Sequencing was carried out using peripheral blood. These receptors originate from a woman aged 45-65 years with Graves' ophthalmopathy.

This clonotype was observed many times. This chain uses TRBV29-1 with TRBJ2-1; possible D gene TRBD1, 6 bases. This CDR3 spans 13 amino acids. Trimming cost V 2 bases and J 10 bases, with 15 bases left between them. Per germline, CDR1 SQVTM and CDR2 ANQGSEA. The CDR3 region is CSVEPSPGQEQFF. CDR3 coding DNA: TGCAGCGTTGAACCGTCTCCGGGACAAGAGCAGTTCTTC.

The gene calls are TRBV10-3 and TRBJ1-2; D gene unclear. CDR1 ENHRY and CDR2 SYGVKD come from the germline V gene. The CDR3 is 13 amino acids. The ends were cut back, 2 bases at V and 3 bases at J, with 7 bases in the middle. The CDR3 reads CAISERGDYGYTF. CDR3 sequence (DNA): TGTGCCATCAGTGAGCGGGGAGACTATGGCTACACCTTC.

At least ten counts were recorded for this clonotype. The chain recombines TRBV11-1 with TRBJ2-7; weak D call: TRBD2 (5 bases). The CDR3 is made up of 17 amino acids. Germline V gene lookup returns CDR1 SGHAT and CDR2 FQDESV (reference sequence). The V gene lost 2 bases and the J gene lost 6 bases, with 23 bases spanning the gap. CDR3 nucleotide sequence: TGTGCCAGCAGCTTACGGGGTAGCTTGTCGCCCGATGGCGAGCAGTACTTC. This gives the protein CASSLRGSLSPDGEQYF.

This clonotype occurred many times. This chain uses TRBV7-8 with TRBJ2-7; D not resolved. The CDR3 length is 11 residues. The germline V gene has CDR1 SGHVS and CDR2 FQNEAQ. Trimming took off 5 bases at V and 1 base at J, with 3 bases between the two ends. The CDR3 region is CASSDSYEQYF. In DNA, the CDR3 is TGTGCCAGCAGCGATTCCTACGAGCAGTACTTC.

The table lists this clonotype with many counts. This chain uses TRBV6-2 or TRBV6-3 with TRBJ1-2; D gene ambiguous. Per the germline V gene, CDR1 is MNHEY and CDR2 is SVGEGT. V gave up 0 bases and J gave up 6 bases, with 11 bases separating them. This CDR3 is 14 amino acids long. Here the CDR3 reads CASSYSGSSNGYTF. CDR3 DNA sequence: TGTGCCAGCAGTTACTCTGGCAGCTCAAATGGCTACACCTTC.

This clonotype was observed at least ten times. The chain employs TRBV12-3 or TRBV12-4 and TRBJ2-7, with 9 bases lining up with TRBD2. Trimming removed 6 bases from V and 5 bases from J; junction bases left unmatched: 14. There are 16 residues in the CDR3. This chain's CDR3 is CASSPSIAGELHEQYF. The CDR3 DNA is TGTGCCAGCAGCCCTTCAATAGCGGGAGAATTGCACGAGCAGTACTTC.

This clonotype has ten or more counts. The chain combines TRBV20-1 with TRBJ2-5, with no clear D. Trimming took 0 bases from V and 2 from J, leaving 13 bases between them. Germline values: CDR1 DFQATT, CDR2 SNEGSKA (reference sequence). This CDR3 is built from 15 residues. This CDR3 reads CSARDVLGRQETQYF. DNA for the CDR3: TGCAGTGCTAGAGATGTTTTAGGCAGACAAGAGACCCAGTACTTC.

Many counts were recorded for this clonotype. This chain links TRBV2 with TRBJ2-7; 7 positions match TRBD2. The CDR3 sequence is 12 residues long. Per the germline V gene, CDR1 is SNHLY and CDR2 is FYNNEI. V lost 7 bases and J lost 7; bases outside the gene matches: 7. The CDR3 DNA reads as TGTGCCAGCACGGGCGGGGGAGGAGAGCAGTACTTC. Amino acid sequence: CASTGGGGEQYF.

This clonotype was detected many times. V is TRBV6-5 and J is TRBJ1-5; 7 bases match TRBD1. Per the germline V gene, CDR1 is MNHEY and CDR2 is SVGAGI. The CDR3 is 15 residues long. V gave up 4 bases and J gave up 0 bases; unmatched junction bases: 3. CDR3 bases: TGTGCCAGCAGTTCCCAGGGGGTTAGCAATCAGCCCCAGCATTTT. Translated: CASSSQGVSNQPQHF.

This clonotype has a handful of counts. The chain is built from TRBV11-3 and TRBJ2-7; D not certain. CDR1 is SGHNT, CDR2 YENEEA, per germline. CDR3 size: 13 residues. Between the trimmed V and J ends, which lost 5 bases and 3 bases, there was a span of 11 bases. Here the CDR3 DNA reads TGTGCCAGCAGCGCCCCCGGCCACTACGAGCAGTACTTC. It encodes CASSAPGHYEQYF.

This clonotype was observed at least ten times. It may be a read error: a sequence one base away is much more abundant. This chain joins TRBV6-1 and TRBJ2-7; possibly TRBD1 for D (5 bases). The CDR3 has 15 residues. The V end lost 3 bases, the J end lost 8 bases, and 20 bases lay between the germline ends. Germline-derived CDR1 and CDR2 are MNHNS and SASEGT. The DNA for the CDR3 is TGTGCCAGCAGTGATCCGCTACAGGCACTTCGCAAGCAGTACTTC. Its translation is CASSDPLQALRKQYF.

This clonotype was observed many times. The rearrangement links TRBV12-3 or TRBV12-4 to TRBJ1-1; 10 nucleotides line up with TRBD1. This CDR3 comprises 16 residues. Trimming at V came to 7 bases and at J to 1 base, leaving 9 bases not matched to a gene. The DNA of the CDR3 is TGTGCCAGCATAAGGGGTCGGACAGGGGGGAACACTGAAGCTTTCTTT. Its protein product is CASIRGRTGGNTEAFF.

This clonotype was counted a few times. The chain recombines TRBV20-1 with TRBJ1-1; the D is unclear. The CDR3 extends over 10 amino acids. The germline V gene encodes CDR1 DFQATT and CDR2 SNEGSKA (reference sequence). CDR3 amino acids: CSAEGTEAFF. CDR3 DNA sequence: TGCAGCGCTGAGGGCACTGAAGCTTTCTTT.

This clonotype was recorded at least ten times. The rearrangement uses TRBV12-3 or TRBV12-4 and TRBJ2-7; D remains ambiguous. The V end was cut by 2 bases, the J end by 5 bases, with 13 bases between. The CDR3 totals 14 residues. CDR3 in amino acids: CASSLRNKQNEQYF. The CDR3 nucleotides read TGTGCCAGCAGTTTACGCAACAAGCAAAACGAGCAGTACTTC.

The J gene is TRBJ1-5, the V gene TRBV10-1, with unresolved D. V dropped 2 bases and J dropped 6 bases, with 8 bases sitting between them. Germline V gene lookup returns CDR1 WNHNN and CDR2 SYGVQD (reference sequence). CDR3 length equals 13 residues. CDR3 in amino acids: CASSEGWSQPQHF. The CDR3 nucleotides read TGCGCCAGCAGTGAGGGATGGAGTCAGCCCCAGCATTTT.

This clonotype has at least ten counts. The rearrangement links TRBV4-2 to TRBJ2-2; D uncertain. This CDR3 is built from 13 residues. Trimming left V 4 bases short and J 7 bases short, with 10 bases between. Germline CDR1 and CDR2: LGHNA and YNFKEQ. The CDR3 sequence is CASSPPRDGELFF. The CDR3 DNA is TGTGCCAGCAGCCCCCCCCGAGACGGGGAGCTGTTTTTT.

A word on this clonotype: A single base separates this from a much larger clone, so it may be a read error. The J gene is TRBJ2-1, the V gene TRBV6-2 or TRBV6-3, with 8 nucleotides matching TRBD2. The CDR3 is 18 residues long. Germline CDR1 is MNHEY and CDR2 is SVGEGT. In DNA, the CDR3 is TGTGCCAGCAGGGGAGTAGCGGGATGGGGGCTCTCCTACAATGGGCAGTTCTTC. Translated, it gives CASRGVAGWGLSYNGQFF.

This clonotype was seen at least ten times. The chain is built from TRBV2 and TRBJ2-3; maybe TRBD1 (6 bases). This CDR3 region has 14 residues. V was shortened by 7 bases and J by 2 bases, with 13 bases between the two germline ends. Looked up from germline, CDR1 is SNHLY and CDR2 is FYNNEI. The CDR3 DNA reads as TGTGCCAGCATGTGGCAGGGGCCCACAGATACGCAGTATTTT. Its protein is CASMWQGPTDTQYF.

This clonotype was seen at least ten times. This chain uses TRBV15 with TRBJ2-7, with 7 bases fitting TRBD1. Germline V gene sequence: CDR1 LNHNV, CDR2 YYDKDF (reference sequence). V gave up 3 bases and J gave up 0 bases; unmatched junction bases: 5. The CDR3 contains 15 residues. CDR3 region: CATSRSRDSSYEQYF. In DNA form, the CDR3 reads TGTGCCACCAGCAGGTCCCGGGACAGCTCCTACGAGCAGTACTTC.

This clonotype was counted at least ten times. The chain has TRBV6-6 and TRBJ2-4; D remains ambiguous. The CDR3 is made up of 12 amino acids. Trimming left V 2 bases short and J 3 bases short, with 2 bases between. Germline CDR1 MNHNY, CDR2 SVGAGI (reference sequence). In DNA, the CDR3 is TGTGCCAGCAGTTACGTCAAAAACATTCAGTACTTC. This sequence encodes CASSYVKNIQYF.

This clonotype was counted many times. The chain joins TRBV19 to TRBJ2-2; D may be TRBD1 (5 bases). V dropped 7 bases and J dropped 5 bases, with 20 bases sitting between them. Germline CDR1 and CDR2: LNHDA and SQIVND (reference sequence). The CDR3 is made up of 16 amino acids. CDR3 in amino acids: CASTNGAGMRTGELFF. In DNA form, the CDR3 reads TGTGCCAGTACCAATGGGGCCGGAATGCGGACCGGGGAGCTGTTTTTT.

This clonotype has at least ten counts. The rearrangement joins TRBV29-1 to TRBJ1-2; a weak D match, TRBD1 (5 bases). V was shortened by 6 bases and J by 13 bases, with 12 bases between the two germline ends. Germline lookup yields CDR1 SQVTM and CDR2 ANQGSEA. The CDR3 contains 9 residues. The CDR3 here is CSVGPAPTF. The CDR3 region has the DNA TGCAGCGTGGGACCGGCTCCCACCTTC.